The 23 T cell receptor beta chains listed next were all sequenced from one sample in a study of molecular identifiers for immune sequencing clone quantification. From the PCR reads, TCRdb called clonotypes with MiXCR, one entry per CDR3 protein. Here the sample spans some 93,000 distinct CDR3 sequences, roughly a fifth being singletons. Sequencing input: naive CD8+ T cells from blood, with Jurkat cell RNA spiked in. This sample's subset: FACS-sorted CD8+CD4-CCR7+CD45RA+ naive T cells. Every receptor here comes from a human donor in good health. Some libraries in this study had Jurkat cell RNA spiked in.

In this sample, this clonotype turned up many times. The CDR3 sequence is CASSLGQGLLETQYF. CDR3 bases: TGCGCCAGCAGCTTGGGACAGGGGCTTTTAGAGACCCAGTACTTC. The chain has TRBV5-1 and TRBJ2-5, with TRBD1 identical over 8 bases. The CDR3 contains 15 residues. Germline V gene sequence: CDR1 SGHRS, CDR2 YFSETQ. Trimming took 0 bases from V and 4 from J; bases not matched to a gene: 5.

In its sample, this clonotype was seen many times. The V call is TRBV7-8, the J call TRBJ2-7; D unresolved. The CDR3 is 14 amino acids. Germline lookup yields CDR1 SGHVS and CDR2 FQNEAQ. The V gene lost 1 base and the J gene lost 2 bases, with 9 bases spanning the gap. CDR3 amino acids: CASSLVGRPYEQYF. The CDR3 nucleotides are TGTGCCAGCAGCTTAGTGGGCAGGCCCTACGAGCAGTACTTC.

In this sample, this clonotype turned up many times. The V call is TRBV6-5, the J call TRBJ2-7; TRBD1 or TRBD2 may be the D gene (5 bases each). The germline V and J ends were trimmed by 5 bases and 0 bases, with 14 bases remaining between them. This CDR3 is 15 amino acids long. Germline CDR1 and CDR2: MNHEY and SVGAGI. The CDR3 sequence is CASSTRDGTSYEQYF. CDR3 coding DNA: TGTGCCAGCAGTACCAGGGACGGGACCTCCTACGAGCAGTACTTC.

A remark on this clonotype: This may come from a read error, since a much larger clone is one base off. The gene calls are TRBV6-1 and TRBJ2-7, with D possibly matching TRBD1 (6 bases). The CDR3 is 13 amino acids. Germline V gives CDR1 MNHNS, CDR2 SASEGT. The CDR3 nucleotides are TGTGCCGGCAGTTGGACAGAAAACTACGAGCAGTACTTC. It is translated as CAGSWTENYEQYF.

On this clonotype: A much larger clone differs by one base, so this may be a read error. The chain is built from TRBV7-9 and TRBJ1-1; D is unresolved. Germline CDR1 reads SEHNR; CDR2 reads FQNEAQ (reference sequence). CDR3 size: 13 residues. CDR3 nucleotide sequence: TGTGCCAGCAAACCGGCCGTGAACACTGAAGCTTCCTTT. Its protein is CASKPAVNTEASF.

As regards this clonotype: It may be a read error: a sequence one base away is much more abundant. Since no conserved phenylalanine or tryptophan closes the CDR3, a read error is the likely cause. The rearrangement joins TRBV7-9 to TRBJ1-1; no firm D call. CDR3 size: 16 residues. The germline gives CDR1 SEHNR, CDR2 FQNEAQ (reference sequence). Trimming shortened V by 5 bases and J by 0 bases, and 16 bases separated the two germline ends. CDR3 in amino acids: CASSPLSGYLNTEAFY. CDR3 DNA: TGTGCCAGCAGCCCACTATCGGGGTACTTGAACACTGAAGCTTTCTAT.

This clonotype was counted between two and nine times. J is TRBJ2-7 and V is TRBV28; 8 bases are a match to TRBD2. Germline trimming cut 7 bases from V and 0 bases from J; bases unmatched to any gene: 8. CDR3 length equals 15 residues. Per germline, CDR1 MDHEN and CDR2 SYDVKM. CDR3 in DNA: TGTGCCAGCACCAAAGGACTAGCCTACTCCTACGAGCAGTACTTC. It translates to CASTKGLAYSYEQYF. The variable domain in full, completed from reference TRBV28 and TRBJ2-7, reads DVKVTQSSRYLVKRTGEKVFLECVQDMDHENMFWYRQDPGLGLRLIYFSYDVKMKEKGDIPEGYSVSREKKERFSLILESASTNQTSMYLCASTKGLAYSYEQYFGPGTRLTVT.

This clonotype was found many times. The chain uses TRBV12-3 or TRBV12-4 and TRBJ2-2; D possibly corresponds to TRBD2 (5 bases). The CDR3 has 13 amino acids. V was pared by 8 bases and J by 5 bases, with 12 bases between. This CDR3 reads CASDSGVTGELFF. The DNA of the CDR3 is TGTGCCAGCGATTCCGGGGTAACCGGGGAGCTGTTTTTT.

This clonotype was observed once. The junction and the germline gene differ at one end; a read error may be behind it. This chain uses TRBV24-1 with TRBJ2-3, with no clear D. The CDR3 is made up of 11 amino acids. CDR1 KGHDR and CDR2 SFDVKD come from the germline V gene. The chain's CDR3 is CATSDSDTQCF. CDR3 nucleotide sequence: TGTGCCACCAGTGATTCAGATACGCAGTGTTTT.

This clonotype was counted ten times or more. The V gene is TRBV5-4, the J gene TRBJ2-7; D may be TRBD2 (5 bases). CDR1 and CDR2 from the germline V gene are SGHNT and YYREEE (reference sequence). Trimming shortened V by 4 bases and J by 3 bases, and 5 bases separated the two germline ends. The CDR3 is made up of 11 amino acids. Here the CDR3 DNA reads TGTGCCAGCAGCGCGGGCTACGAGCAGTACTTC. Protein product: CASSAGYEQYF.

This clonotype was seen many times. The chain carries TRBV27 and TRBJ2-1, with a weak D call TRBD2 (7 bases). CDR1 is MNHEY, CDR2 SMNVEV, per germline (reference sequence). The CDR3 length is 15 residues. V was clipped by 3 bases and J by 4 bases, with 13 bases between them. Written as DNA, the CDR3 is TGTGCCAGCAGTTTTGGGGGGGGGGCATACAATGAGCAGTTCTTC. Translating gives CASSFGGGAYNEQFF.

To note about this clonotype: A clone one base away is much larger, so this may be a read error. In this CDR3 the conserved last residue, phenylalanine or tryptophan, is missing, so a read error is likely. V usage is TRBV7-6 and J usage is TRBJ2-2; 7 bases match TRBD1. V shed 0 bases, J shed 2 bases, and the junction held 6 bases outside the gene matches. In germline, CDR1 is SGHVS, CDR2 FNYEAQ. CDR3 size: 17 residues. The DNA of the CDR3 is TGTGCCAGCAGCTTAGCTCCCCGGGACAGCAACACCGGGGAGCTGTTTTCT. Its translation: CASSLAPRDSNTGELFS.

This clonotype was seen more than once but under ten times. The chain is built from TRBV7-2 and TRBJ2-5, with D hard to call. This CDR3 has 13 amino acids. The V gene's germline CDR1 is SGHTA and CDR2 FQGNSA. V was shortened by 1 base and J by 4 bases, with 7 bases between the two germline ends. The CDR3 loop reads CASSLETRETQYF. In DNA, the CDR3 is TGTGCCAGCAGCTTAGAAACGCGAGAGACCCAGTACTTC.

The V call is TRBV10-1, the J call TRBJ2-2, with D perhaps matching TRBD1 (5 bases). Trimming pared 6 bases from V and 1 base from J, leaving 9 bases between. The CDR3 consists of 14 residues. The V gene's germline CDR1 is WNHNN and CDR2 SYGVQD (reference sequence). Written as DNA, the CDR3 is TGCGCCAGCAGCGTGACAGAGAACACCGGGGAGCTGTTTTTT. Protein sequence: CASSVTENTGELFF.

This clonotype was observed a few times. The J gene is TRBJ2-7, the V gene TRBV6-2 or TRBV6-3; a weak D match, TRBD2 (5 bases). V lost 5 bases to trimming and J lost 1 base, with 12 bases between them. From germline, CDR1 is MNHEY and CDR2 SVGEGT. There are 14 residues in the CDR3. CDR3 coding DNA: TGTGCCAGCAGTGACTGGACGGGATCCTACGAGCAGTACTTC. It encodes CASSDWTGSYEQYF.

Ten or more counts support this clonotype. The V call is TRBV12-5, the J call TRBJ1-1, with TRBD1 identical over 7 bases. V gave up 1 base and J gave up 5 bases; unmatched junction bases: 1. This CDR3 comprises 13 residues. Germline V lookup: CDR1 LGHNT, CDR2 FRNRAP. The DNA of the CDR3 is TGTGCTAGTGGTTTGGCGACAGGGACTGAAGCTTTCTTT. It yields the protein CASGLATGTEAFF.

This clonotype was detected ten times or more. CDR3 residues: CASSFRDSGEQYF. The CDR3 DNA follows: TGTGCCAGCAGCTTTCGGGACTCGGGGGAGCAGTACTTC. V gene TRBV7-2 combines with J gene TRBJ2-7; D possibly corresponds to TRBD2 (6 bases). The CDR3 has 13 amino acids. Looked up from germline, CDR1 is SGHTA and CDR2 is FQGNSA. With 3 bases removed from V and 7 bases from J, the gap between germline ends came to 13 bases.

This clonotype appeared many times. V and J are TRBV12-3 or TRBV12-4 and TRBJ2-3; 10 nucleotides align to TRBD1. This CDR3 contains 14 residues. Germline trimming cut 6 bases from V and 5 bases from J; bases unmatched to any gene: 5. CDR3 in amino acids: CASSGQGVVDTQYF. The DNA for the CDR3 is TGTGCCAGCAGCGGACAGGGGGTCGTAGATACGCAGTATTTT.

This clonotype was seen a handful of times. This sequence joins TRBV6-6 and TRBJ1-5; 7 bases line up with TRBD1. The trim removed 7 bases at V and 5 bases at J, leaving 8 bases unmatched. The CDR3 covers 14 residues. In germline, CDR1 is MNHNY, CDR2 SVGAGI (reference sequence). CDR3 amino acids: CASNDRALYQPQHF. CDR3 in DNA: TGTGCCAGCAACGACAGGGCGCTCTATCAGCCCCAGCATTTT.

The gene calls are TRBV6-6 and TRBJ1-2; 9 bases line up with TRBD1. Germline V gene sequence: CDR1 MNHNY, CDR2 SVGAGI (reference sequence). This CDR3 spans 13 amino acids. V shed 6 bases and J 6 bases; nucleotides not matched to a gene: 5. The CDR3 bases are TGTGCCAGCAGAGAGGGACAGGGCCATGGCTACACCTTC. Translated: CASREGQGHGYTF.

The table lists this clonotype with many counts. The V and J genes are TRBV19 and TRBJ1-5, with D hard to call. The CDR3 length is 16 residues. Germline assignment: CDR1 LNHDA and CDR2 SQIVND (reference sequence). With 3 bases removed from V and 2 bases from J, the gap between germline ends came to 14 bases. The CDR3: CASSIILERGNQPQHF. The DNA for the CDR3 is TGTGCCAGTAGTATCATATTGGAGAGGGGCAATCAGCCCCAGCATTTT.

This clonotype turned up a few times. The chain has TRBV5-1 and TRBJ2-7, with TRBD2 matching over 9 bases. The trim removed 0 bases at V and 3 bases at J, leaving 4 bases unmatched. Germline CDR1 SGHRS, CDR2 YFSETQ. The CDR3 covers 15 residues. This CDR3 reads CASSLDKTSGYEQYF. The CDR3 DNA reads as TGCGCCAGCAGCTTGGATAAGACTAGCGGCTACGAGCAGTACTTC.

This clonotype has just a few counts. CDR3 sequence (DNA): TGTGCCAGCAGCTTAGTTTTTAGCGGTGCGGGCACAGATACGCAGTATTTT. The encoded protein is CASSLVFSGAGTDTQYF. The chain employs TRBV11-2 and TRBJ2-3, with D possibly matching TRBD2 (6 bases). The V gene lost 1 base and the J gene lost 1 base, with 15 bases spanning the gap. Germline V gene data show CDR1 as SGHAT and CDR2 as FQNNGV. There are 17 residues in the CDR3.